This TCR beta chain is from a study of T cell responses to AZD1222 COVID-19 vaccine. The CDR3 length is 15 residues. The ends were cut back, 3 bases at V and 2 bases at J, with 14 bases in the middle. Germline CDR1 is DFQATT and CDR2 is SNEGSKA (reference sequence). This clone showed up just once. Its antigen remains unknown. TCRdb's copy holds only in-frame clones and misses some; the assay was immunoSEQ multiplex PCR. This table has roughly 180,000 clones, around 87% appearing once. Study-level results: Spike-specific TCR breadth and depth grew following two AZD1222 doses. Clonal diversity was possibly underestimated, and white British individuals and females predominated among donors.

The sequence came from an adult in good health. The chain couples TRBV20-1 to TRBJ1-3; D gene ambiguous. Here the sequenced sample was peripheral blood, taken on day 0 of MenACWY control vaccination. The CDR3 DNA reads as TGCAGTGCTAGTGATTCGGGTACGGCTGGAAACACCATATATTTT. Translating it yields CSASDSGTAGNTIYF.